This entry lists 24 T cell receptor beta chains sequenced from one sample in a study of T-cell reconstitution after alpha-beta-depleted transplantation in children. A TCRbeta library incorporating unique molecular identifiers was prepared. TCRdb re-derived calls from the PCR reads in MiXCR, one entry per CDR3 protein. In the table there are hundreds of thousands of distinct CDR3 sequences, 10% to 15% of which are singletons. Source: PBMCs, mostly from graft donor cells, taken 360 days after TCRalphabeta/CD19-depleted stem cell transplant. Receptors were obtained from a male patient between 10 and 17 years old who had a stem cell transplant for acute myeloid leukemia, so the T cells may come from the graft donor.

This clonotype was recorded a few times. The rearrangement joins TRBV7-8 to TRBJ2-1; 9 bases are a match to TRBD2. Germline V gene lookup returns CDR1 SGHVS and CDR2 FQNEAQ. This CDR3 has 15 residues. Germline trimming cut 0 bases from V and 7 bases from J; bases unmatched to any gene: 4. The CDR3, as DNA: TGTGCCAGCAGCTTAGCACTAGCGGGCCGTAATGAGCAGTTCTTC. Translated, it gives CASSLALAGRNEQFF.

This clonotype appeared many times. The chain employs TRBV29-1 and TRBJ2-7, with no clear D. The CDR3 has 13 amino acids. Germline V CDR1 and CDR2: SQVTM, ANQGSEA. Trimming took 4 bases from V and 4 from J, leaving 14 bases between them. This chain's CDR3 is CSVGRVLGYEQYF. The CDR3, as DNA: TGCAGCGTTGGAAGGGTGTTGGGTTACGAGCAGTACTTC.

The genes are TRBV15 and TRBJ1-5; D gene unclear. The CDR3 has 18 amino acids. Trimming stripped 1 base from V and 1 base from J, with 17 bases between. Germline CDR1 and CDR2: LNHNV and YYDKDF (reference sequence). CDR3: CATSRALLRVGSNQPQHF. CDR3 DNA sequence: TGTGCCACCAGCAGAGCTCTCCTCCGCGTTGGGAGCAATCAGCCCCAGCATTTT. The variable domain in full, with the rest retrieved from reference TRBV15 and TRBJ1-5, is DAMVIQNPRYQVTQFGKPVTLSCSQTLNHNVMYWYQQKSSQAPKLLFHYYDKDFNNEADTPDNFQSRRPNTSFCFLDIRSPGLGDTAMYLCATSRALLRVGSNQPQHFGDGTRLSIL.

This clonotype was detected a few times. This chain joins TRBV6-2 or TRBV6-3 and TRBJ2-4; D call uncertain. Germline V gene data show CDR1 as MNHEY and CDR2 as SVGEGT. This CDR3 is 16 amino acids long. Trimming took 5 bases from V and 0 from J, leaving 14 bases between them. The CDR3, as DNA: TGTGCCAGCAGTGGGAAATTACAACTAGCCAAAAACATTCAGTACTTC. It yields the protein CASSGKLQLAKNIQYF.

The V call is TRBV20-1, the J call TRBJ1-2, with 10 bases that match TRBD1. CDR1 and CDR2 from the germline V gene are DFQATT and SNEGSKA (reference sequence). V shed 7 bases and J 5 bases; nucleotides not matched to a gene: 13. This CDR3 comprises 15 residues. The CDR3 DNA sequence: TGCAGTGTTCCGGGACAGGGGCTCCGTTTGTATGGCTACACCTTC. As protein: CSVPGQGLRLYGYTF.

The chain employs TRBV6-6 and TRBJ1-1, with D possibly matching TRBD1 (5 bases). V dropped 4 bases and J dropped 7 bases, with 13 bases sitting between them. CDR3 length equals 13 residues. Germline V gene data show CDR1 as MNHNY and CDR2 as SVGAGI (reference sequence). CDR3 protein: CASSFQVGGEAFF. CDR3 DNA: TGTGCCAGCAGTTTTCAGGTGGGGGGTGAAGCTTTCTTT.

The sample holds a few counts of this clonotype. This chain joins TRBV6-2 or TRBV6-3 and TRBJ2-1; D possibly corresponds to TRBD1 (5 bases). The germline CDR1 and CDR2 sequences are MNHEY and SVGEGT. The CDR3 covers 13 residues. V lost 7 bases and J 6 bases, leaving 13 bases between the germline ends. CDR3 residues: CASTNEDTNEQFF. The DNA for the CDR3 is TGTGCCAGCACCAATGAGGACACCAATGAGCAGTTCTTC.

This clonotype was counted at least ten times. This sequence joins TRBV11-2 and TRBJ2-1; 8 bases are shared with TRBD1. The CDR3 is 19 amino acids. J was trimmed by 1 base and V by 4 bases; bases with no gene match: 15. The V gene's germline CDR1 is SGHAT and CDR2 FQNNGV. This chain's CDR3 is CASSYYYLDRGGSYNEQFF. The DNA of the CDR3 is TGTGCCAGCAGCTACTATTATCTCGACAGGGGAGGATCCTACAATGAGCAGTTCTTC.

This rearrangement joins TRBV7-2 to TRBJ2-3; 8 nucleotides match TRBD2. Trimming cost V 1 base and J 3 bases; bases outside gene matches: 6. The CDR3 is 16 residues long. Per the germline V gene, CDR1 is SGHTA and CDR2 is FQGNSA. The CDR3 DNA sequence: TGTGCCAGCAGCTTAGTGAGCGGGAGAAAAACAGATACGCAGTATTTT. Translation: CASSLVSGRKTDTQYF.

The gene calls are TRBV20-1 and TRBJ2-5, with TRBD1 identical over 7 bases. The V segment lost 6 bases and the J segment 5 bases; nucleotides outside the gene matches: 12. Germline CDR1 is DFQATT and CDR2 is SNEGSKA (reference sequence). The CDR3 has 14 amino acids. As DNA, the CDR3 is TGCAGTGCCGACAGGGATAGGGCGAGTGAGACCCAGTACTTC. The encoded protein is CSADRDRASETQYF.

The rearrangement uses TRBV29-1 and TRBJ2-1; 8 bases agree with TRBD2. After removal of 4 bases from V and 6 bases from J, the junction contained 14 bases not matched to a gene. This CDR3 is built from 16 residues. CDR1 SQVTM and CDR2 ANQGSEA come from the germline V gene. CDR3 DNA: TGCAGCGTTGGGGACGGGAGGGGCGTTAATTTCAATGAGCAGTTCTTC. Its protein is CSVGDGRGVNFNEQFF.

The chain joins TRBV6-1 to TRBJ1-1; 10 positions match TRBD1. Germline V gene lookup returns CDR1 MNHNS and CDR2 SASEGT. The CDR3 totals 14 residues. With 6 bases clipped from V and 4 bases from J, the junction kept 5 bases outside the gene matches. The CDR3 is CASRRDRGATEAFF. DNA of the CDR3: TGTGCCAGCAGACGGGACAGGGGAGCCACTGAAGCTTTCTTT.

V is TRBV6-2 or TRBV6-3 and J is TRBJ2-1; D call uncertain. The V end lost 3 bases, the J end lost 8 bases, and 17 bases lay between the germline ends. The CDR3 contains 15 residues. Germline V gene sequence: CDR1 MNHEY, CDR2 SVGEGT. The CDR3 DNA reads TGTGCCAGCAGTTATTTGGCACCCAGGTCCGATGAGCAGTTCTTC. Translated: CASSYLAPRSDEQFF.

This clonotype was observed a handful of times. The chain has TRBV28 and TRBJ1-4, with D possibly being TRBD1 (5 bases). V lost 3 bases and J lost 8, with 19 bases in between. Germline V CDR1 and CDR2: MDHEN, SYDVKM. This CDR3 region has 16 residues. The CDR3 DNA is TGTGCCAGCAGTTTGCGGGGTTATGGGACGCCAGAAAAACTGTTTTTT. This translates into CASSLRGYGTPEKLFF.

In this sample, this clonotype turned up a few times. The CDR3 reads CASSWGAGDPYEQYF. The CDR3 nucleotides are TGTGCCAGCAGCTGGGGGGCAGGGGACCCCTACGAGCAGTACTTC. This rearrangement joins TRBV4-2 to TRBJ2-7, with D perhaps assigned TRBD1 or TRBD2 (6 bases each). This CDR3 is built from 15 residues. V lost 5 bases, J lost 2 bases, and 16 bases lay in between. CDR1 is LGHNA, CDR2 YNFKEQ, per germline.

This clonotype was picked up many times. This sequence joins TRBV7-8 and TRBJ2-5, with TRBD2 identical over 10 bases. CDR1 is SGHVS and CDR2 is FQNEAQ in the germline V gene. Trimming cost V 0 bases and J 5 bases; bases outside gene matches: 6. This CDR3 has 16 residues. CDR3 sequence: CASSLAGLAGVETQYF. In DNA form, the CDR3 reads TGTGCCAGCAGCTTAGCGGGGCTAGCGGGAGTGGAGACCCAGTACTTC.

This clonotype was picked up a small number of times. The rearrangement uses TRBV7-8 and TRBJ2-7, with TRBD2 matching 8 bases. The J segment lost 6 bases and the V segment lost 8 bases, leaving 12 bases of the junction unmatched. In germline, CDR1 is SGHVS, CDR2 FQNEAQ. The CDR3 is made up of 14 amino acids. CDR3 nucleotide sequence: TGTGCCAGCGGGTTCGGAGCGGGAGTCACCGAGCAGTACTTC. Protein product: CASGFGAGVTEQYF.

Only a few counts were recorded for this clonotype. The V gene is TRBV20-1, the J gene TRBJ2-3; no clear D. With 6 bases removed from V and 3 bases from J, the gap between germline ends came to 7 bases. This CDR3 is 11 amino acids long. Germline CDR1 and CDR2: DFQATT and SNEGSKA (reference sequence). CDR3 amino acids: CSAVWTDTQYF. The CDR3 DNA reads TGCAGTGCCGTCTGGACAGATACGCAGTATTTT.

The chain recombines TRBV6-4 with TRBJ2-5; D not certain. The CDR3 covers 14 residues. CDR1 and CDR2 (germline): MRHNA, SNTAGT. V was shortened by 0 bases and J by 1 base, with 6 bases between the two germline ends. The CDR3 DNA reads TGTGCCAGCAGTGACTCGAAGGTCCAAGAGACCCAGTACTTC. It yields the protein CASSDSKVQETQYF.

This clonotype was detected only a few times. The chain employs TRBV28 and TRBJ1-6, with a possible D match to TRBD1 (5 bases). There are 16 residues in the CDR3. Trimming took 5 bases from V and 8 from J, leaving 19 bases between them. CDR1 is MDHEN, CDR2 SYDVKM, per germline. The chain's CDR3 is CASSPPGRGWDSPLHF. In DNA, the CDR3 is TGTGCCAGCAGTCCCCCCGGGAGGGGATGGGATTCACCCCTCCACTTT.

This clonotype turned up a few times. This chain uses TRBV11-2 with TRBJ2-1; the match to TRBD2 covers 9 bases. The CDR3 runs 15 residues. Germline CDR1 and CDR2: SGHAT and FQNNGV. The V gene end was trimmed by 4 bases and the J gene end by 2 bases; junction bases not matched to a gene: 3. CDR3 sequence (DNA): TGTGCCAGCAGCTCCGTAGCGGGGGCCTACAATGAGCAGTTCTTC. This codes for CASSSVAGAYNEQFF. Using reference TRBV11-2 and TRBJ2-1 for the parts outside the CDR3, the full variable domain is EAGVAQSPRYKIIEKRQSVAFWCNPISGHATLYWYQQILGQGPKLLIQFQNNGVVDDSQLPKDRFSAERLKGVDSTLKIQPAKLEDSAVYLCASSSVAGAYNEQFFGPGTRLTVL.

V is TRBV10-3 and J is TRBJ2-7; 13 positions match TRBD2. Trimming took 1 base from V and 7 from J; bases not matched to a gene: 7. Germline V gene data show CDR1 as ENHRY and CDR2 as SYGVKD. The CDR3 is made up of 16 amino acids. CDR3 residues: CAISEFGLAGEREQYF. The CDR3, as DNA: TGTGCCATCAGTGAGTTCGGACTAGCGGGAGAGCGAGAGCAGTACTTC.

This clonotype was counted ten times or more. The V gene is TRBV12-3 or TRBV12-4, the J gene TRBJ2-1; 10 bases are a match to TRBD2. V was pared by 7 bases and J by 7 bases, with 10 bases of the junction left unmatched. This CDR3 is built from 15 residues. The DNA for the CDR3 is TGTGCCAGCACCCCTAGAACTAGCGGGAATAATGAGCAGTTCTTC. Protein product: CASTPRTSGNNEQFF.

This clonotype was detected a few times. The CDR3 nucleotides are TGTGCCACCAGTGAAGTGACAGGGAGGGACAATGAGCAGTTCTTC. Amino acids: CATSEVTGRDNEQFF. The J gene is TRBJ2-1, the V gene TRBV24-1; D is tentatively TRBD1 or TRBD2 (7 bases each). Germline values: CDR1 KGHDR, CDR2 SFDVKD. The V and J ends lost 4 bases and 5 bases respectively, with 14 bases between them. CDR3 length: 15 residues.